Listed here is a single TCR beta chain. The repertoire was sequenced with immunoSEQ multiplex PCR; TCRdb's copy has only in-frame clones and lacks some. The profile shows a few hundred thousand clones, over 75% of them singletons. Trimming shortened V by 3 bases and J by 1 base, and 13 bases separated the two germline ends. The CDR3 length is 16 residues. Germline CDR1 KGHSH, CDR2 LQKENI. The sample is drawn from a study of blood T cell repertoires in COVID-19. As for the study in general: The United States, Italy and Spain provided the acute and convalescent COVID-19 samples.

Sequencing was performed on peripheral blood. This clonotype was sampled from a woman aged 45 to 65 who had recovered from COVID-19. The chain uses TRBV18 and TRBJ1-3, with D hard to call. The chain's CDR3 is CASSPGGLRSGNTIYF. CDR3 DNA: TGTGCCAGCTCACCCGGAGGCCTTCGGTCTGGAAACACCATATATTTT.